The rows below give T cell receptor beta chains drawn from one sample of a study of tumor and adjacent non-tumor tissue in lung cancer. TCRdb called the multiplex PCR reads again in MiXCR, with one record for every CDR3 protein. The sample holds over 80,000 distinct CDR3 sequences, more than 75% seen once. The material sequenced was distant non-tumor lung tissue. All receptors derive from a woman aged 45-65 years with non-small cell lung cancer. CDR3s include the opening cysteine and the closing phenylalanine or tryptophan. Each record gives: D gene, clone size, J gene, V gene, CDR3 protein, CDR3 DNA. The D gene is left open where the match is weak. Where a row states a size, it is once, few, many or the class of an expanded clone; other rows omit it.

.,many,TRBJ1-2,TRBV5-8,CASSLSAVNYGYTF,TGTGCCAGCAGCCTGTCCGCGGTGAACTATGGCTACACCTTC
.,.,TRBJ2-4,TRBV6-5,CASSSSRVAKNIQHF,TGTGCCAGCAGTAGTTCCCGAGTAGCCAAAAACATTCAGCACTTC
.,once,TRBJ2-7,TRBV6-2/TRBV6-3,CASISPQIPGTRRRPYEQYF,TGTGCCAGCATCTCCCCACAGATCCCGGGGACACGGCGGCGACCCTACGAGCAGTACTTC
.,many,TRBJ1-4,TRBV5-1,CASSYGSNEKLFF,TGCGCCAGCAGCTACGGTTCTAATGAAAAACTGTTTTTT
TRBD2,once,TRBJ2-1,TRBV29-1,CSVSQSGGPNEQVF,TGCAGCGTTAGTCAATCGGGAGGCCCCAATGAGCAGGTCTTC
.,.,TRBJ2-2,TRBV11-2,CVSREVTGELFF,TGTGTCAGCAGGGAGGTCACCGGGGAGCTGTTTTTT
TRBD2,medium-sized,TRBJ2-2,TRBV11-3,CASSFSGSDTGELFF,TGTGCCAGCAGCTTTAGCGGGAGCGACACCGGGGAGCTGTTTTTT
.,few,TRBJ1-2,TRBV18,CASSPESYGYTF,TGTGCCAGCTCACCAGAGTCCTATGGCTACACCTTC
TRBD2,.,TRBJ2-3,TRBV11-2,CASSSLAGAGEADSQYF,TGTGCCAGCAGTTCATTAGCGGGAGCGGGTGAGGCAGATAGTCAGTATTTT
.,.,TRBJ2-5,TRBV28,CPSSNSLPGETQYF,TGTCCCAGCAGTAACAGCTTGCCTGGGGAGACCCAATACTTC
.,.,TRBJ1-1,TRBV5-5,CASGQKKIWTDMNTEAFF,TGTGCCAGCGGCCAAAAAAAAATCTGGACAGACATGAACACTGAAGCTTTCTTT
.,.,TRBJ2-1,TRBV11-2,CASSPRDSGTNEQLF,TGTGCCAGCAGCCCACGTGACTCAGGTACCAATGAGCAGCTCTTC
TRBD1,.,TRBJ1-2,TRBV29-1,CSVESGDRAYGYIF,TGCAGCGTTGAATCCGGGGACAGGGCTTACGGCTACATCTTC
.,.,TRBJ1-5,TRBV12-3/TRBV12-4,CVSSLGGSNQPQHF,TGTGTCAGCAGTTTGGGAGGCAGCAATCAGCCCCAGCATTTT
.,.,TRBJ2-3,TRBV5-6,CASSVWAPWGDTQYF,TGTGCCAGCAGCGTCTGGGCCCCATGGGGAGATACGCAGTATTTT
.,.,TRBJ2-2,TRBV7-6,CTSKVDGNTGELFF,TGTACCAGCAAAGTCGACGGGAATACCGGGGAGCTGTTTTTT
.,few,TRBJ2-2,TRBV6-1,CANQGEATGELFF,TGTGCCAATCAGGGAGAGGCTACCGGGGAGCTGTTTTTT
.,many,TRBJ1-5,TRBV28,CASSTAGVQPQHF,TGTGCCAGCAGTACCGCAGGGGTTCAGCCCCAGCATTTT
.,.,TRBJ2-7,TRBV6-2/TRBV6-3,CASSYSPESHEQYF,TGTGCCAGCAGTTACTCCCCTGAGTCCCACGAGCAGTATTTC
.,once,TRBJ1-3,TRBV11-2,CVSSLGVGHTIYF,TGTGTCAGCAGCTTAGGGGTTGGACACACCATATATTTT
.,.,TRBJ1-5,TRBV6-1,CATRMGGLNQPLHF,TGTGCCACCCGAATGGGGGGGCTCAATCAGCCCCTGCATTTT
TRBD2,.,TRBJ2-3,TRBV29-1,CSVGPTGGADTQYF,TGCAGCGTTGGGCCAACCGGGGGGGCAGATACGCAGTATTTT
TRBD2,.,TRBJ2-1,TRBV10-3,CAISGTSGGCNEHFF,TGTGCCATCAGTGGGACTAGCGGGGGGTGCAATGAGCACTTCTTC
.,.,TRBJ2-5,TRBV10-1,CASSDGGEAQYF,TGTGCCAGCAGTGATGGGGGAGAGGCCCAGTACTTC
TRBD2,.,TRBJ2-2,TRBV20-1,CSASLAGGVTGELSF,TGCAGTGCTTCCTTAGCGGGAGGGGTCACCGGGGAGCTGTCTTTT
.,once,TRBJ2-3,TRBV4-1,CASSQDVARTDMQYF,TGCGCCAGCAGCCAAGATGTCGCGAGGACAGATATGCAATATTTT
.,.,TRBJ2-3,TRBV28,CANSLHQGGRTDTKYF,TGTGCCAACAGTCTCCACCAGGGGGGTCGCACAGATACGAAGTATTTT
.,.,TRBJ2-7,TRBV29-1,CSVRSYTYEQYF,TGCAGCGTTCGGTCGTATACCTACGAGCAGTACTTC
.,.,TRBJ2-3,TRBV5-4,CVSNLKRGDTQYF,TGTGTTAGCAACTTGAAGCGAGGAGATACGCAATATTTT
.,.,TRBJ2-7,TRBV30,CTRSKIGTGRSEQYF,TGTACCCGGAGTAAGATAGGAACAGGGCGGAGCGAACAGTACTTC
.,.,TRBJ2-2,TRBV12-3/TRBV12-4,CASSLGANNGELLF,TGTGCCAGCAGTTTAGGAGCTAACAACGGGGAGCTGTTGTTT
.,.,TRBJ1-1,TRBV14,CASNFRARANTKAFF,TGTGCCAGTAATTTCCGGGCCAGAGCGAACACTAAAGCTTTCTTT
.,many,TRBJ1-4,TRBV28,CASSTDATNEKLFF,TGTGCCAGCAGCACAGATGCAACTAATGAAAAACTGTTTTTT
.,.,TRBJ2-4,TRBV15,CATRSGGVSKNIQYF,TGTGCCACCCGATCAGGGGGGGTTTCCAAAAACATTCAGTACTTC
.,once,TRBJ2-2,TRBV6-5,CASSACTAELFF,TGTGCCAGCAGTGCCTGTACCGCGGAGCTGTTTTTT
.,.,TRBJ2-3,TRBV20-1,CSARGDGAHSDTQYF,TGCAGTGCTAGAGGTGACGGGGCACACTCAGATACGCAGTATTTT
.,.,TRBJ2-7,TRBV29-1,CSAVKVSEQYF,TGCAGCGCTGTTAAGGTGAGCGAGCAGTACTTC
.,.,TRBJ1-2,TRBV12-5,CTSGRRCYGYTF,TGTACTAGTGGTCGTCGCTGCTATGGCTACACATTC
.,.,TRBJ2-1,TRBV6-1,CASSSDYDYNEQFF,TGTGCCAGCAGCAGCGACTATGACTACAATGAGCAGTTCTTC